A single sample is the source of the 21 T cell receptor beta chains below, sequenced in a study of blood T cell repertoires in COVID-19. Produced via immunoSEQ multiplex PCR; TCRdb's table is partial and in-frame only. The table has roughly 160,000 clones, about 85% seen once. Sequencing input: peripheral blood. These receptors all stem from a man aged 35-49 years with acute or convalescent COVID-19.

This clone appeared a few times. This chain joins TRBV6-2 or TRBV6-3 and TRBJ1-6; possible D gene TRBD1, 5 bases. Trimming removed 2 bases from V and 7 bases from J, with 15 bases in between. The CDR3 has 16 residues. Looked up from germline, CDR1 is MNHEY and CDR2 is SVGEGT. CDR3 amino acids: CASSYGGGWGNSPLHF. The CDR3 nucleotides are TGTGCCAGCAGTTACGGCGGGGGATGGGGAAATTCACCCCTCCACTTT.

The V gene is TRBV7-3, the J gene TRBJ2-1; a weak D match, TRBD1 (5 bases). Per germline, CDR1 SGHTA and CDR2 FQGTGA. V lost 0 bases and J lost 7, with 10 bases in between. This CDR3 is built from 14 residues. For the CDR3, the DNA is TGTGCCAGCAGCTTAACAGCCAGGGAAAATGAGCAGTTCTTC. Translating it yields CASSLTARENEQFF.

The chain links TRBV19 to TRBJ1-2; the match to TRBD1 covers 10 bases. With 7 bases clipped from V and 8 bases from J, the junction kept 10 bases outside the gene matches. The CDR3 contains 14 residues. Germline V lookup: CDR1 LNHDA, CDR2 SQIVND (reference sequence). In DNA, the CDR3 is TGTGCCAGTACTCAGACAGGGGGCGCCGGGGGCTACACCTTC. Translating it yields CASTQTGGAGGYTF.

The sample holds a few counts of this clone. The genes are TRBV7-6 and TRBJ2-7; D possibly corresponds to TRBD1 (6 bases). The CDR3 is made up of 15 amino acids. Germline loops: CDR1 SGHVS, CDR2 FNYEAQ. Trimming removed 1 base from V and 5 bases from J, with 15 bases in between. CDR3 loop: CASSLEALGTHEQYF. CDR3 nucleotide sequence: TGTGCCAGCAGCTTAGAGGCTTTGGGGACACACGAGCAGTACTTC.

This clone came up once. The chain carries TRBV11-2 and TRBJ1-1, with TRBD1 identical over 7 bases. CDR3 length equals 15 residues. Germline lookup yields CDR1 SGHAT and CDR2 FQNNGV. The V segment lost 5 bases and the J segment 10 bases; nucleotides outside the gene matches: 16. The CDR3 reads CASSSPGQLLRGAFF. In DNA form, the CDR3 reads TGTGCCAGCAGCAGTCCGGGACAGCTACTACGAGGAGCTTTCTTT.

This clone was observed a few times. This chain connects TRBV3-1 (or the pseudogene TRBV3-2) to TRBJ1-1; 8 positions agree with TRBD1. The J segment lost 2 bases and the V segment lost 4 bases, leaving 6 bases of the junction unmatched. CDR1 LGHDT and CDR2 YNNKEL come from the germline V gene (reference sequence). The CDR3 is 15 residues long. The CDR3 DNA reads TGTGCCAGCAGCCTTGGGGCAGGGGGCAACACTGAAGCTTTCTTT. Amino acid sequence: CASSLGAGGNTEAFF.

This clone was recorded only once. The chain couples TRBV11-3 to TRBJ2-7, with 8 positions matching TRBD2. CDR1 is SGHNT and CDR2 is YENEEA in the germline V gene. V shed 4 bases and J 5 bases; nucleotides not matched to a gene: 4. The CDR3 consists of 13 residues. CDR3 bases: TGTGCCAGCAGCTATCAAGCGGGGGACGAGCAGTACTTC. Translated, it gives CASSYQAGDEQYF.

The chain joins TRBV29-1 to TRBJ2-5, with 11 bases lining up with TRBD2. Looked up from germline, CDR1 is SQVTM and CDR2 is ANQGSEA. V gave up 6 bases and J gave up 3 bases; unmatched junction bases: 21. This CDR3 is 19 amino acids long. The CDR3 sequence is CSVPASGASGGLWKETQYF. CDR3 in DNA: TGCAGCGTGCCCGCGTCTGGGGCTAGCGGGGGGCTTTGGAAAGAGACCCAGTACTTC. The complete variable domain, with remaining parts taken from reference TRBV29-1 and TRBJ2-5, reads SAVISQKPSRDICQRGTSLTIQCQVDSQVTMMFWYRQQPGQSLTLIATANQGSEATYESGFVIDKFPISRPNLTFSTLTVSNMSPEDSSIYLCSVPASGASGGLWKETQYFGPGTRLLVL.

This chain links TRBV6-5 with TRBJ1-2; D is perhaps TRBD1 (5 bases). The ends were cut back, 6 bases at V and 2 bases at J, with 13 bases in the middle. Germline CDR1 is MNHEY and CDR2 is SVGAGI. The length of the CDR3 is 14 residues. The CDR3 reads CASSARGSNYGYTF. In DNA form, the CDR3 reads TGTGCCAGCAGCGCGCGGGGGTCCAACTATGGCTACACCTTC.

The rearrangement uses TRBV2 and TRBJ2-5; D is possibly TRBD2 (6 bases). This CDR3 is built from 17 residues. Germline V CDR1 and CDR2: SNHLY, FYNNEI. The ends were cut back, 7 bases at V and 9 bases at J, with 30 bases in the middle. DNA for the CDR3: TGTGCCAGCACACCTTCGGGCATCGGGAGATGGGGTGAGGCCCAGTACTTC. This sequence encodes CASTPSGIGRWGEAQYF.

Only one count was recorded for this clone. The chain joins TRBV19 to TRBJ1-1; D is ambiguous. The CDR3 loop spans 11 amino acids. Germline CDR1 is LNHDA and CDR2 is SQIVND (reference sequence). Deletions cut 5 bases from V and 11 bases from J, with 12 bases between. CDR3 region: CASSSASGAFF. CDR3 DNA: TGTGCCAGTAGTTCAGCCTCCGGGGCTTTCTTT.

The chain employs TRBV19 and TRBJ1-5; TRBD1 matches at 7 bases. CDR3 size: 14 residues. Per the germline V gene, CDR1 is LNHDA and CDR2 is SQIVND (reference sequence). With V trimmed by 4 bases and J by 3 bases, 3 bases remained unmatched. CDR3 residues: CASSRGTDNQPQHF. In DNA form, the CDR3 reads TGTGCCAGTAGTAGAGGGACAGACAATCAGCCCCAGCATTTT.

This clone was seen more than once but under ten times. This rearrangement joins TRBV29-1 to TRBJ2-7; TRBD2 matches 8 bases. Germline CDR1 and CDR2: SQVTM and ANQGSEA. CDR3 length: 11 amino acids. The V segment lost 7 bases and the J segment 6 bases; nucleotides outside the gene matches: 5. The chain's CDR3 is CSAGGAVEQYF. The CDR3 DNA follows: TGCAGCGCGGGGGGGGCCGTCGAGCAGTACTTC.

The rearrangement joins TRBV7-9 to TRBJ1-4; 7 bases fit TRBD1. The germline V gene encodes CDR1 SEHNR and CDR2 FQNEAQ (reference sequence). CDR3 size: 16 residues. The ends lost 3 bases at V and 8 bases at J; junction bases unmatched: 12. The CDR3 sequence is CASSFDRASLREKLFF. Written as DNA, the CDR3 is TGTGCCAGCAGCTTTGACAGGGCCTCGCTCCGGGAAAAACTGTTTTTT.

The table lists this clone with a count of one. This sequence joins TRBV3-1 (or the pseudogene TRBV3-2) and TRBJ2-5; 7 bases fit TRBD2. The CDR3 has 13 residues. The trim removed 4 bases at V and 13 bases at J, leaving 12 bases unmatched. CDR1 and CDR2 from the germline V gene are LGHDT and YNNKEL (reference sequence). The CDR3 DNA reads TGTGCCAGCAGCCCGACGACTAGCCCCCTCGGGTACTTC. As protein: CASSPTTSPLGYF.

The chain recombines TRBV7-9 with TRBJ1-4; 9 bases are shared with TRBD1. Losses at the gene ends were 1 base for V and 8 bases for J; bases not matched to a gene: 5. Germline V gene lookup returns CDR1 SEHNR and CDR2 FQNEAQ (reference sequence). This CDR3 has 15 residues. The CDR3 protein is CASSLVTGGGEKLFF. CDR3 nucleotide sequence: TGTGCCAGCAGCTTAGTGACAGGGGGTGGAGAAAAACTGTTTTTT.

The chain uses TRBV5-6 and TRBJ2-7; the match to TRBD1 covers 9 bases. Trimming cost V 7 bases and J 7 bases; bases outside gene matches: 12. The germline V gene encodes CDR1 SGHDT and CDR2 YYEEEE. The CDR3 contains 14 residues. The CDR3 protein is CASYYGTGHQEQYF. The CDR3 nucleotides are TGTGCCAGCTATTACGGGACAGGGCACCAAGAGCAGTACTTC.

The chain links TRBV6-5 to TRBJ2-1; 7 positions agree with TRBD2. V was clipped by 2 bases and J by 3 bases; unmatched bases: 1. The CDR3 is 14 residues long. Germline V gene lookup returns CDR1 MNHEY and CDR2 SVGAGI. Here the CDR3 reads CASSYTSDYNEQFF. CDR3 in DNA: TGTGCCAGCAGTTACACTAGCGACTACAATGAGCAGTTCTTC.

In nucleotides, the CDR3 is TGTGCCAGCAGCGCGGGAGGGAGGGCGTCCTACGAGCAGTACTTC. It translates to CASSAGGRASYEQYF. The gene calls are TRBV13 and TRBJ2-7; 9 bases match TRBD2. Germline assignment: CDR1 PRHDT and CDR2 FYEKMQ (reference sequence). The CDR3 has 15 amino acids. V was clipped by 5 bases and J by 1 base; unmatched bases: 6.

This chain joins TRBV7-9 and TRBJ1-1; no clear D gene. The CDR3 runs to 16 residues. CDR1 and CDR2 from the germline V gene are SEHNR and FQNEAQ (reference sequence). V dropped 5 bases and J dropped 0 bases, with 16 bases sitting between them. CDR3 region: CASSDDPGIMNTEAFF. The CDR3 DNA reads as TGTGCCAGCAGCGATGACCCGGGAATAATGAACACTGAAGCTTTCTTT.

This clone is a singleton in its sample. The chain employs TRBV2 and TRBJ2-3; 9 positions agree with TRBD2. This CDR3 comprises 14 residues. Germline V gene data show CDR1 as SNHLY and CDR2 as FYNNEI. The V segment lost 5 bases and the J segment 5 bases; nucleotides outside the gene matches: 5. CDR3 loop: CASSRDSGRDTQYF. Written as DNA, the CDR3 is TGTGCCAGCAGTCGGGATAGCGGGAGAGATACGCAGTATTTT.